Listed below are T cell receptor beta chains from one sample, sequenced in a study of response to subunit inactivated influenza vaccine. TCRdb reprocessed the RT-PCR reads via MiXCR and lists one record per CDR3 protein. The sample records 500,000 to 700,000 distinct CDR3 sequences, under 25% being singletons. This sample was shared with a second study, whose subject was T cells expressing NK-cell markers.

Sample: CD4+ T cells sorted from PBMCs, taken about 13 days after vaccination. These TCRs come from a man aged 50-59 years who received an inactivated influenza vaccine. Both conserved end residues are part of each CDR3. Each record gives: J gene, clone size, D gene, V gene, CDR3 protein, CDR3 DNA. D genes are given only for firm matches. Expanded clones are given a class, and other clones once, few, many or no size at all.

>TRBJ2-4|-|-|TRBV11-1
CASSFSRGTKNIQYF
TGTGCCAGCAGCTTTAGCAGGGGCACCAAAAACATTCAGTACTTC
>TRBJ1-4|few|-|TRBV12-3/TRBV12-4
CASRSTGLEKLFF
TGTGCCAGCAGGTCGACAGGTTTAGAAAAACTGTTTTTT
>TRBJ2-3|few|TRBD2|TRBV3-1
CASSSERGPTQYF
TGTGCCAGCAGCAGTGAGCGGGGTCCTACGCAGTATTTT
>TRBJ2-1|-|-|TRBV7-9
CASSGNRPSYNEQFF
TGTGCCAGCAGCGGGAACAGGCCCTCCTACAATGAGCAGTTCTTC
>TRBJ2-7|-|-|TRBV3-1
CASSQDCRMEISYEQYF
TGTGCCAGCAGCCAAGATTGCAGGATGGAAATCTCCTACGAGCAGTACTTC
>TRBJ2-3|-|-|TRBV24-1
CATSDFGRLGTDTQYF
TGTGCCACCAGTGATTTCGGCAGGCTGGGAACAGATACGCAGTATTTT
>TRBJ2-5|few|-|TRBV29-1
CSVSGSGGSLQETQYF
TGCAGCGTTTCAGGATCAGGGGGGTCCCTCCAAGAGACCCAGTACTTC
>TRBJ2-7|many|-|TRBV3-1
CASSSTGDYEQYF
TGTGCCAGCAGCTCGACTGGTGACTACGAGCAGTACTTC
>TRBJ2-7|-|TRBD1|TRBV11-2
CASSGQASEQYF
TGTGCCAGCAGCGGACAGGCCTCCGAGCAGTACTTC
>TRBJ2-7|-|TRBD1|TRBV4-2
CASSQTPGQGQYF
TGTGCCAGCAGCCAAACTCCGGGACAGGGACAGTACTTC
>TRBJ1-6|few|-|TRBV19
CASTTGTQNSPLHF
TGTGCCAGTACCACCGGGACACAGAATTCACCCCTCCACTTT
>TRBJ1-4|few|-|TRBV4-2
CASSQGTNEKLFF
TGTGCCAGCAGCCAGGGTACTAATGAAAAACTGTTTTTT
>TRBJ1-3|-|-|TRBV5-1
CASSLQPRRDSGNTIYF
TGCGCCAGCAGCTTGCAGCCGAGACGCGACTCTGGAAACACCATATATTTT
>TRBJ1-1|-|TRBD1|TRBV29-1
CSGGQEWAEAFF
TGCAGCGGTGGACAGGAATGGGCTGAAGCTTTCTTT
>TRBJ1-2|-|-|TRBV5-1
CASSLEPRANYGYTF
TGCGCCAGCAGCTTGGAGCCCAGGGCTAACTATGGCTACACCTTC
>TRBJ2-7|-|-|TRBV20-1
CSGKKGGYEQYF
TGCAGCGGGAAAAAGGGGGGCTACGAGCAGTACTTC
>TRBJ2-5|many|-|TRBV18
CASSPYKETQYF
TGTGCCAGCTCACCATATAAGGAGACCCAGTACTTC
>TRBJ2-1|-|TRBD2|TRBV4-1
CASSQERLTSGGLNNEQFF
TGCGCCAGCAGCCAAGAGAGGCTGACAAGCGGGGGCCTCAACAATGAGCAGTTCTTC
>TRBJ2-5|few|TRBD1|TRBV10-3
CAISKQGQGETQYF
TGTGCCATCAGTAAACAGGGGCAGGGTGAGACCCAGTACTTC
>TRBJ1-3|-|-|TRBV7-2
CASSPQGIGGNTIYF
TGTGCCAGCAGCCCGCAGGGTATAGGTGGAAACACCATATATTTT
>TRBJ1-3|few|TRBD1|TRBV9
CASRPQGARGNTIYF
TGTGCCAGCAGACCACAGGGGGCGAGAGGAAACACCATATATTTT
>TRBJ2-3|few|-|TRBV7-2
CASSLAGFRRLGNTDTQYF
TGTGCCAGCAGCTTAGCGGGATTTCGTCGGCTGGGGAACACAGATACGCAGTATTTT
>TRBJ1-5|-|-|TRBV11-2
CASSLSAGRDQPQHF
TGTGCCAGCAGCTTATCCGCGGGGAGGGATCAGCCCCAGCATTTT
>TRBJ2-3|-|TRBD1|TRBV14
CASSHRTGASTDTQYF
TGTGCCAGCAGCCATCGGACAGGGGCCTCCACAGATACGCAGTATTTT
>TRBJ2-5|few|-|TRBV7-2
CASSPGYGVQTQYF
TGTGCCAGCAGCCCGGGTTATGGGGTGCAGACCCAGTACTTC
>TRBJ1-6|-|TRBD1|TRBV20-1
CSAHSPGGATYNSPLHF
TGCAGTGCTCACTCACCAGGGGGGGCCACCTATAATTCACCCCTCCACTTT
>TRBJ1-5|few|-|TRBV6-4
CASSREYSNQPQHF
TGTGCCAGCAGTAGGGAATATAGCAATCAGCCCCAGCATTTT
>TRBJ2-1|few|TRBD2|TRBV27
CASSLRLAGGPEQFF
TGTGCCAGCAGTTTACGACTAGCGGGGGGCCCAGAGCAGTTCTTC
>TRBJ2-3|-|-|TRBV29-1
CSVVSSTDTQYF
TGCAGCGTTGTTTCAAGCACAGATACGCAGTATTTT
>TRBJ2-5|-|TRBD1|TRBV3-1
CASSLGTGDQETQYF
TGTGCCAGCAGCCTTGGGACAGGAGACCAAGAGACCCAGTACTTC
>TRBJ2-1|-|-|TRBV3-1
CASSQDSVEGRQFF
TGTGCCAGCAGCCAAGATTCGGTTGAGGGGCGTCAGTTCTTC
>TRBJ2-5|-|TRBD1|TRBV7-9
CASTLFGQGESETQYF
TGTGCCAGCACCTTATTCGGACAGGGGGAATCGGAGACCCAGTACTTC
>TRBJ2-2|-|TRBD2|TRBV12-3/TRBV12-4
CASSPGLVGTGELFF
TGTGCCAGCAGTCCCGGACTAGTAGGCACCGGGGAGCTGTTTTTT